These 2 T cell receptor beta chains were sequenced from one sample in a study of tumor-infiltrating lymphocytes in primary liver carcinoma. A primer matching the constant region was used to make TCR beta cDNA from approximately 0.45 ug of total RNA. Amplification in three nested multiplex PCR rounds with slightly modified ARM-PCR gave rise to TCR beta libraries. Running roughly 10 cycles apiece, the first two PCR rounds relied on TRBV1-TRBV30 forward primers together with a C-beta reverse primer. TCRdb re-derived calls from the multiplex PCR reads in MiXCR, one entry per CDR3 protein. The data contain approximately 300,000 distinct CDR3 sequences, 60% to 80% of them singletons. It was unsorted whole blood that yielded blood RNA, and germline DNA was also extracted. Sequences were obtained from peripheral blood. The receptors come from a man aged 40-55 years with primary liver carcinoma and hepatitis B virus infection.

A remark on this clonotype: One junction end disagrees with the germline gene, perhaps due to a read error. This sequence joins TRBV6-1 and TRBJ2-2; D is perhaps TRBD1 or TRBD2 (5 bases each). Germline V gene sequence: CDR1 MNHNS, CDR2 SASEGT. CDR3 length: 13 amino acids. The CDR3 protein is CAIKWTSTGELFF. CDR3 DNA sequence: TGTGCCATCAAGTGGACATCAACCGGGGAGCTGTTTTTC.

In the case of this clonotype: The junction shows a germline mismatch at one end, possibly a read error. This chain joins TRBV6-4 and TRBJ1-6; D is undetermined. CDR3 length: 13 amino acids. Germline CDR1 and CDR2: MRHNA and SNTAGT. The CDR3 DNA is TGCGCCAGCAGCAACGAATGGAATTCACCCCTCCACTTT. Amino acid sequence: CASSNEWNSPLHF.